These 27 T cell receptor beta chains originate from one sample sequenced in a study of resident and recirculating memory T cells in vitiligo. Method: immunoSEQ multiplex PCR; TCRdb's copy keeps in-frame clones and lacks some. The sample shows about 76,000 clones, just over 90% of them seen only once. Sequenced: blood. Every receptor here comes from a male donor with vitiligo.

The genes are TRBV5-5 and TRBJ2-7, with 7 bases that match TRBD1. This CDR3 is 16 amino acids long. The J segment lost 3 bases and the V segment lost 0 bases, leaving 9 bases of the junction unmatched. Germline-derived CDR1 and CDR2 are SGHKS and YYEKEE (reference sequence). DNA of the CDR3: TGTGCCAGCAGCTTGGCACCGGGACAGACCTACTACGAGCAGTACTTC. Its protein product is CASSLAPGQTYYEQYF.

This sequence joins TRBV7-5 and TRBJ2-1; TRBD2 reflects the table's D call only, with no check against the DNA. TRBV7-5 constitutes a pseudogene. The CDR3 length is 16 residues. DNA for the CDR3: TGTGTCAGAAGCTACGCACCCGGGACTAGGGAGGAGGAGCAGTTCTTC. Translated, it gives CVRSYAPGTREEEQFF.

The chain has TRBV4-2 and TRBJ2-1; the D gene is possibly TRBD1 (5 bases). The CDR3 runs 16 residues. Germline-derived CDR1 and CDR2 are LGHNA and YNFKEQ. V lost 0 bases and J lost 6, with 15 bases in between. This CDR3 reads CASSQDPPTVRNEQFF. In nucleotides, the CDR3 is TGTGCCAGCAGCCAAGATCCGCCGACAGTTCGCAATGAGCAGTTCTTC.

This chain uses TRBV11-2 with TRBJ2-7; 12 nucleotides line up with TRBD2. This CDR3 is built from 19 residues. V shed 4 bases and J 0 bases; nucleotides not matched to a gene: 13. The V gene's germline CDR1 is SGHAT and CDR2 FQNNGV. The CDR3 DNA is TGTGCCAGCAGCTGGGGTGGACTAGCGGGACGCTTTCTCTCCTACGAGCAGTACTTC. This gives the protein CASSWGGLAGRFLSYEQYF.

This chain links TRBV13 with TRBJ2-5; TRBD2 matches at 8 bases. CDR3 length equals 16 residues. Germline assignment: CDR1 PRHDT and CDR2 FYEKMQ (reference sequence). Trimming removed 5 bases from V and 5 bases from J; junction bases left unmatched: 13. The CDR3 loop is CASSEWAGGGGETQYF. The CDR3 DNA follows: TGTGCCAGCAGCGAGTGGGCGGGAGGAGGCGGTGAGACCCAGTACTTC.

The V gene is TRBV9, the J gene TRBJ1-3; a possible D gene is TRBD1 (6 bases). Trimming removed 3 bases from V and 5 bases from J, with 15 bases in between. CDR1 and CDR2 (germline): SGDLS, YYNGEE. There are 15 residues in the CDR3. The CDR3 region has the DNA TGTGCCAGCAGCGCGTCAGGGGCACCAAGAAACACCATATATTTT. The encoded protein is CASSASGAPRNTIYF.

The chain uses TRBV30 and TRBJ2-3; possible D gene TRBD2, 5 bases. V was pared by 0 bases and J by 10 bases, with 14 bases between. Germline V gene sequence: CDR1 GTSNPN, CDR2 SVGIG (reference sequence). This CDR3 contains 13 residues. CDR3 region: CAWSVLEAEAQYF. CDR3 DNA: TGTGCCTGGAGTGTACTAGAAGCAGAGGCGCAGTATTTT.

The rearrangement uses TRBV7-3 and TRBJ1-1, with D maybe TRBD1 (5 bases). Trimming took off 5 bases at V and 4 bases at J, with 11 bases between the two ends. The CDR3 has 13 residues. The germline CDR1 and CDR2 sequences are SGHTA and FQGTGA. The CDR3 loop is CASSPSGGTEAFF. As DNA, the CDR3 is TGTGCCAGCAGCCCCTCGGGGGGCACTGAAGCTTTCTTT.

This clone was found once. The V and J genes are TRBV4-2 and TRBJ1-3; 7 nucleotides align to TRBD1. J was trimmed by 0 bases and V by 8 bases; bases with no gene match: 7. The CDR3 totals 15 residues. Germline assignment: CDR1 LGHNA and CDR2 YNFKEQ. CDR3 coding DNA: TGTGCCAGCGCCTCTGGGACAGTCTCTGGAAACACCATATATTTT. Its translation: CASASGTVSGNTIYF.

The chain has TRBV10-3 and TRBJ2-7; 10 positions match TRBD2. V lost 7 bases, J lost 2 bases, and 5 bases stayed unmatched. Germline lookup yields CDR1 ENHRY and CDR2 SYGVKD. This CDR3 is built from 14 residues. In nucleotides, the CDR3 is TGTGCCATCAACCAGCGGGAGGGGACCTACGAGCAGTACTTC. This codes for CAINQREGTYEQYF.

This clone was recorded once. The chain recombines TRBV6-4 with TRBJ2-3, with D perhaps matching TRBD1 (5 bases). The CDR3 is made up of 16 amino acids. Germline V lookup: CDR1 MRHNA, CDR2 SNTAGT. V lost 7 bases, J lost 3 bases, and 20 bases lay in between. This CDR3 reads CASTQSRVVRTDTQYF. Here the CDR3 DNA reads TGTGCCAGCACCCAATCCAGGGTGGTGAGGACAGATACGCAGTATTTT.

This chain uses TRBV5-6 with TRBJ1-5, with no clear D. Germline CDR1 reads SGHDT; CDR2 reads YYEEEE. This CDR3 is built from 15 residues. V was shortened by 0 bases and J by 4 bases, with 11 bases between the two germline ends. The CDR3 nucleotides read TGTGCCAGCAGCTTGGGAGGGTCCGTGAATCAGCCCCAGCATTTT. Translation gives CASSLGGSVNQPQHF.

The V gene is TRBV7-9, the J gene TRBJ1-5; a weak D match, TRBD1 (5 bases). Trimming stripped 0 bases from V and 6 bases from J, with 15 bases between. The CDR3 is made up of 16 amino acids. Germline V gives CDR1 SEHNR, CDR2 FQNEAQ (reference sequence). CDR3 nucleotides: TGTGCCAGCAGCTTAGCGCCGGCAGGGCTTAGTCAGCCCCAGCATTTT. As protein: CASSLAPAGLSQPQHF.

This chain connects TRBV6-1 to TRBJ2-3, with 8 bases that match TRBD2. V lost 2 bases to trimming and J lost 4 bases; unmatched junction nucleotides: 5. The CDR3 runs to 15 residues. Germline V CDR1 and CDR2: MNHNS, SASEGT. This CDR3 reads CASSENLAGADTQYF. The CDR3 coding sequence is TGTGCCAGCAGTGAAAACCTAGCGGGTGCAGATACGCAGTATTTT.

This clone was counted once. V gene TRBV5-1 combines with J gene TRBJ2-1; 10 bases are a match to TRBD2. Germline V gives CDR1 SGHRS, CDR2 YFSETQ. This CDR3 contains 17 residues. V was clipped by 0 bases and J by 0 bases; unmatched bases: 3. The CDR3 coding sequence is TGCGCCAGCAGCTTGGTACTAGCGGGACTCTCCTACAATGAGCAGTTCTTC. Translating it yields CASSLVLAGLSYNEQFF.

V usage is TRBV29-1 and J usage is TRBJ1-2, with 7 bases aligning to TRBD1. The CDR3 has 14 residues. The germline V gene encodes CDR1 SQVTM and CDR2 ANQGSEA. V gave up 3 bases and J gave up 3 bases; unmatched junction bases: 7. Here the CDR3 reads CSVDRGGRDYGYTF. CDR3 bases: TGCAGCGTTGATAGAGGGGGCAGGGACTATGGCTACACCTTC.

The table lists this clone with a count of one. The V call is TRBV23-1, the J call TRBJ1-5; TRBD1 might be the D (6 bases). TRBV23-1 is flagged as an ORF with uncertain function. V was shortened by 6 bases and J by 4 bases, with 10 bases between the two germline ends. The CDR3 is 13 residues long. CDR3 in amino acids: CASRKGGNQPQHF. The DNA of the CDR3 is TGCGCCAGCAGGAAGGGGGGGAATCAGCCCCAGCATTTT.

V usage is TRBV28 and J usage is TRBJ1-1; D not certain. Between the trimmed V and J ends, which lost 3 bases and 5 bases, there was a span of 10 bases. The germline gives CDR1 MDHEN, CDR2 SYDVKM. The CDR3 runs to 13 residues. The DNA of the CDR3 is TGTGCCAGCAGTTTGTGGGGAGGGACTGAAGCTTTCTTT. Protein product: CASSLWGGTEAFF.

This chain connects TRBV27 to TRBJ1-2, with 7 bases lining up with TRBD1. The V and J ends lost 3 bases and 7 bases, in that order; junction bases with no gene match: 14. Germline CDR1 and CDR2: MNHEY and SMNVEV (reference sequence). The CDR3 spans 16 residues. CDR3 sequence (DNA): TGTGCCAGCAGTTTGTTCGGGATAGACAGGGCGGGTGGCTACACCTTC. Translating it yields CASSLFGIDRAGGYTF.

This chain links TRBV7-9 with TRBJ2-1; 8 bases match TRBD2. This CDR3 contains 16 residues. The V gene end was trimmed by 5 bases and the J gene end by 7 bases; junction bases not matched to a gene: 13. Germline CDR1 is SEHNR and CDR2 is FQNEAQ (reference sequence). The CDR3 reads CASSPLIAGRVNEQFF. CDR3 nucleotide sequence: TGTGCCAGCAGCCCCTTAATAGCGGGAAGGGTGAATGAGCAGTTCTTC.

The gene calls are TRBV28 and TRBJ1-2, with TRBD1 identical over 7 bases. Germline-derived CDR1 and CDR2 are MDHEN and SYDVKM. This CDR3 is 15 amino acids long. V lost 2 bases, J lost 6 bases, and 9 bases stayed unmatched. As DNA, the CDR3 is TGTGCCAGCAGTTTAGCCCAGACAGGGTTAGATGGCTACACCTTC. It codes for CASSLAQTGLDGYTF.

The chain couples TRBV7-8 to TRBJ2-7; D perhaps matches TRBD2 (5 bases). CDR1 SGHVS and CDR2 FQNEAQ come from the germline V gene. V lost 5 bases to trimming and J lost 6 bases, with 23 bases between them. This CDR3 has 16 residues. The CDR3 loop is CASSQRSPTGWGEQYF. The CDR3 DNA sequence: TGTGCCAGCAGCCAGAGATCCCCCACGGGGTGGGGCGAGCAGTACTTC.

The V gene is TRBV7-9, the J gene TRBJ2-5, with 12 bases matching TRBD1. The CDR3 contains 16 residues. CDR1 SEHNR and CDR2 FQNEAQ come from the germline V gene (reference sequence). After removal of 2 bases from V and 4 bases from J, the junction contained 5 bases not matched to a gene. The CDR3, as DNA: TGTGCCAGCAGCTTAAGCGGGACAGGGGGCGCAGAGACCCAGTACTTC. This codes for CASSLSGTGGAETQYF.

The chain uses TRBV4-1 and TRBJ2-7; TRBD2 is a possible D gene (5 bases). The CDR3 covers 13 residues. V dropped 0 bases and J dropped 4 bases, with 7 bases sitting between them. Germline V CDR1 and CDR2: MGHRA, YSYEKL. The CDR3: CASSQDLAYEQYF. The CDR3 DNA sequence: TGCGCCAGCAGCCAAGATCTAGCATACGAGCAGTACTTC.

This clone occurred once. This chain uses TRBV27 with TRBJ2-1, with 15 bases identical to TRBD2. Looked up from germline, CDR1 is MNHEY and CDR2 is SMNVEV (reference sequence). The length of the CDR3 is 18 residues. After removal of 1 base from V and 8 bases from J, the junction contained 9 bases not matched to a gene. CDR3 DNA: TGTGCCAGCAGTTTATACGGGGGGACTAGCGGGAGGAAGGATGAGCAGTTCTTC. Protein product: CASSLYGGTSGRKDEQFF.

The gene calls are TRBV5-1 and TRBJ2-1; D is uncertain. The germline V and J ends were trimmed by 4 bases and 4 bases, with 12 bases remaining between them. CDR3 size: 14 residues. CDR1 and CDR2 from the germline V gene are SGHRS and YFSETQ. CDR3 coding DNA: TGCGCCAGCAGCCTTACAGACACTTACAATGAGCAGTTCTTC. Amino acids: CASSLTDTYNEQFF.

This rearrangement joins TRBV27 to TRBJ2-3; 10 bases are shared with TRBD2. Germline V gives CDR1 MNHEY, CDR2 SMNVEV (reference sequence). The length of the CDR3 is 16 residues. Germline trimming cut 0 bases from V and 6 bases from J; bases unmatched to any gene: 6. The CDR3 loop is CASSLSPSGSGDTQYF. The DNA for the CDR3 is TGTGCCAGCAGTTTATCCCCTAGCGGGAGTGGCGATACGCAGTATTTT.